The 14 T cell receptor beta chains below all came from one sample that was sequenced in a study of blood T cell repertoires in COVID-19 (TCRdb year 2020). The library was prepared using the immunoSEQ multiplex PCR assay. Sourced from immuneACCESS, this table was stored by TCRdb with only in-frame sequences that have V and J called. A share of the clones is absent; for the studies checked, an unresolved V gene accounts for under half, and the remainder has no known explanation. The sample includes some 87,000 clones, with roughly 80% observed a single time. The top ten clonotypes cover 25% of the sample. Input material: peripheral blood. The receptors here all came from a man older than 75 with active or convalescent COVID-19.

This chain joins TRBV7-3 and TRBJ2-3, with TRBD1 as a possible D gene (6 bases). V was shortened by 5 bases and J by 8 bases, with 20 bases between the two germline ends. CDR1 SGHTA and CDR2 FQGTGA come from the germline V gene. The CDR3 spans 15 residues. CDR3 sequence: CASSAQGRPAGTQYF. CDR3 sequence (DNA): TGTGCCAGCAGCGCCCAGGGGCGCCCTGCGGGTACGCAGTATTTT.

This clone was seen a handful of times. CDR3 bases: TGTGCCAGCAGCCGACCAGGGATTTCACATGGCTACACCTTC. Translating it yields CASSRPGISHGYTF. The chain couples TRBV14 to TRBJ1-2; a possible D gene is TRBD1 (5 bases). This CDR3 contains 14 residues. Germline V gene sequence: CDR1 SGHDN, CDR2 FVKESK. V was trimmed by 4 bases and J by 6 bases, leaving 15 bases between them.

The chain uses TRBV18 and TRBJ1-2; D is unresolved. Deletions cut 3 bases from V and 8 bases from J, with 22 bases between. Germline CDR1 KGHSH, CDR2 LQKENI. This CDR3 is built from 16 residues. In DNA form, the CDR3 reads TGTGCCAGCTCACCGCGGGTAGAGGGAGGATCAGGCGGCTACACCTTC. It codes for CASSPRVEGGSGGYTF.

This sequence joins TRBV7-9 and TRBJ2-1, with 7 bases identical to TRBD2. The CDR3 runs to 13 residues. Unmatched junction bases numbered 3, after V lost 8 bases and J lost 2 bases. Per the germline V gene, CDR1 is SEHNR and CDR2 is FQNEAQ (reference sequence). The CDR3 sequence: CASGRGAYNEQFF. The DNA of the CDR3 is TGTGCCAGCGGGAGGGGAGCCTACAATGAGCAGTTCTTC.

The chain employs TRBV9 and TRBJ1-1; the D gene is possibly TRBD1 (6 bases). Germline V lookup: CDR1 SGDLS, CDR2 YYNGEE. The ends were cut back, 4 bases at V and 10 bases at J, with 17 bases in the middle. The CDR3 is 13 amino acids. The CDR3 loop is CASSPSQGQVAFF. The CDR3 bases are TGTGCCAGCAGCCCAAGTCAGGGGCAGGTAGCTTTCTTT.

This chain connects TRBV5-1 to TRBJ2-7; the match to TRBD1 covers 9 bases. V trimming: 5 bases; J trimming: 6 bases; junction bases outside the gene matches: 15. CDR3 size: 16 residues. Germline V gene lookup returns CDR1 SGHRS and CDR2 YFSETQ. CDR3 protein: CASRMRQGVRVGEQYF. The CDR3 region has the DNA TGCGCCAGCAGAATGAGACAGGGGGTCCGAGTTGGCGAGCAGTACTTC. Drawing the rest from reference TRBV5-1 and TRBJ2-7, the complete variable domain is KAGVTQTPRYLIKTRGQQVTLSCSPISGHRSVSWYQQTPGQGLQFLFEYFSETQRNKGNFPGRFSGRQFSNSRSEMNVSTLELGDSALYLCASRMRQGVRVGEQYFGPGTRLTVT.

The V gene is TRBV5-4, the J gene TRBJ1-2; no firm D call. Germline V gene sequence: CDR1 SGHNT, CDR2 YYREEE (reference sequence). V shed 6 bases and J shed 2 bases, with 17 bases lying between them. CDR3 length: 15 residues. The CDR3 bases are TGTGCCAGCACCTTAGACCGGAGCCTGAACTATGGCTACACCTTC. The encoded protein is CASTLDRSLNYGYTF.

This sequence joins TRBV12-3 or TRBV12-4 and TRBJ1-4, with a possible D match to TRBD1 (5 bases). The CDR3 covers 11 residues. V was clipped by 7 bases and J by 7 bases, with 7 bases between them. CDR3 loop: CASTGGEKLFF. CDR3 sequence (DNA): TGTGCCAGCACCGGGGGTGAAAAACTGTTTTTT.

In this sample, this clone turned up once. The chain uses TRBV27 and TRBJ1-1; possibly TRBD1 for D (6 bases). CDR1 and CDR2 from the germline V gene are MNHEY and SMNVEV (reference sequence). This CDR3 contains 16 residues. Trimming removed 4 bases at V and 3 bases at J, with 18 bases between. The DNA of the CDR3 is TGTGCCAGCAGTTACGCAGGGGCCACCCGGGACACTGAAGCTTTCTTT. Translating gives CASSYAGATRDTEAFF.

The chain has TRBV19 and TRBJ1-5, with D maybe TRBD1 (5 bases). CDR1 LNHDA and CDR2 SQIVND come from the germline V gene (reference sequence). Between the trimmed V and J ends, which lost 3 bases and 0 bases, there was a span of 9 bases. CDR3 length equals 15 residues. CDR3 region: CASSIPGGSNQPQHF. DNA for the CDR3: TGTGCCAGTAGTATTCCGGGGGGTAGCAATCAGCCCCAGCATTTT. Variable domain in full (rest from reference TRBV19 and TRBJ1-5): DGGITQSPKYLFRKEGQNVTLSCEQNLNHDAMYWYRQDPGQGLRLIYYSQIVNDFQKGDIAEGYSVSREKKESFPLTVTSAQKNPTAFYLCASSIPGGSNQPQHFGDGTRLSIL.

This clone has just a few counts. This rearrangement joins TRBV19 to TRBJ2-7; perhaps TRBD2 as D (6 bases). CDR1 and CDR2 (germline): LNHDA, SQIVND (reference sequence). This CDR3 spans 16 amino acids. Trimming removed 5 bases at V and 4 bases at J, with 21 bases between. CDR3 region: CASSSPGTGSPYEQYF. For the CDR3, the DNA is TGTGCCAGTAGTTCCCCCGGGACTGGGTCTCCTTACGAGCAGTACTTC.

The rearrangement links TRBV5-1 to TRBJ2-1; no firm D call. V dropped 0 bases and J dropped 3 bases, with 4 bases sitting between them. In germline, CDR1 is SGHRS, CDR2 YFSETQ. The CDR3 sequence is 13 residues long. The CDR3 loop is CASSLDNYNEQFF. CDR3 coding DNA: TGCGCCAGCAGCTTGGACAACTACAATGAGCAGTTCTTC.

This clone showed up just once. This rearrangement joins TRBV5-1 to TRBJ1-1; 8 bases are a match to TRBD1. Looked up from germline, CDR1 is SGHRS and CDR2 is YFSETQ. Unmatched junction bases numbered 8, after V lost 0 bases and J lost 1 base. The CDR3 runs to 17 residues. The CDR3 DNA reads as TGCGCCAGCAGCTTGGCAGCAGGGGGCGGTTGGAACACTGAAGCTTTCTTT. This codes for CASSLAAGGGWNTEAFF.

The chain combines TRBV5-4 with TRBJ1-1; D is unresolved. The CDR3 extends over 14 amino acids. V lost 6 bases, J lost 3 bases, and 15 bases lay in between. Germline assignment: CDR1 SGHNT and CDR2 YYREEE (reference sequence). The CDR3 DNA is TGTGCCAGCAAACTGGAGGCGGTGGACACTGAAGCTTTCTTT. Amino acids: CASKLEAVDTEAFF. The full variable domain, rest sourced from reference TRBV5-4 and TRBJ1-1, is ETGVTQSPTHLIKTRGQQVTLRCSSQSGHNTVSWYQQALGQGPQFIFQYYREEENGRGNFPPRFSGLQFPNYSSELNVNALELDDSALYLCASKLEAVDTEAFFGQGTRLTVV.